The clone carrying this T cell receptor beta chain has ten or more counts. No antigen is known for it. The data originate from a study of neurological immune-mediated disorders. Points from the study as a whole: The level of TCR clonal expansion was highest in patients with HTLV-1-associated myelopathy and lowest in multiple sclerosis, where it fell below the level seen in healthy controls. None of the CDR3 amino acid sequences of expanded clones recurred across subjects, suggesting private repertoires in all groups. A possible signature was seen in one related-CDR3 cluster, into which phylogenetic grouping placed the repertoires of 18 of 34 multiple sclerosis patients.

V was clipped by 4 bases and J by 7 bases, with 15 bases between them. This CDR3 is 14 amino acids long. From germline, CDR1 is SGHKS and CDR2 YYEKEE (reference sequence). Synthesis of cDNA was accomplished via 5'RACE employing 10-nucleotide random UMIs. TCRdb redid the calling of the 5' RACE reads with MiXCR, one entry per CDR3 protein. Of 110,000 or so distinct CDR3 sequences listed, about 3.4% are singletons. The receptor was isolated from a woman aged 25 to 39 with multiple sclerosis. What was sequenced was PBMCs. The V call is TRBV5-5, the J call TRBJ1-5, with a possible D match to TRBD1 (5 bases). The CDR3 nucleotides read TGTGCCAGCAGCCAGGACATCCCGGTACAGCCCCAGCATTTT. The encoded protein is CASSQDIPVQPQHF.